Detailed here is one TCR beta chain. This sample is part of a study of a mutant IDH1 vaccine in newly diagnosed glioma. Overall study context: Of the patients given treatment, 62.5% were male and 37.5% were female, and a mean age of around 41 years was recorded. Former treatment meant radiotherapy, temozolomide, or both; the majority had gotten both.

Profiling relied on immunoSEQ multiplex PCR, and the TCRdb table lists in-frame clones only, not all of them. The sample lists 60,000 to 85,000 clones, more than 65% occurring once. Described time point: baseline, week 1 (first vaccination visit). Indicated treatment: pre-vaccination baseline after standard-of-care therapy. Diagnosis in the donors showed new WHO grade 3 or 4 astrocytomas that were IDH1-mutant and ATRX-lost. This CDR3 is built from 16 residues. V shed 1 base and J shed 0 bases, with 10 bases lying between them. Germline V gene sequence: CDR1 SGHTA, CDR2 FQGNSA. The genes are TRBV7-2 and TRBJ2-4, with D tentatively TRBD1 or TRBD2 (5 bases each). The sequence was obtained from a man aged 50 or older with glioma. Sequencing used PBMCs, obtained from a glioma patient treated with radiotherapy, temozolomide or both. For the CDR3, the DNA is TGTGCCAGCAGCTTAGTCGTTGGGGGAGCCAAAAACATTCAGTACTTC. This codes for CASSLVVGGAKNIQYF.